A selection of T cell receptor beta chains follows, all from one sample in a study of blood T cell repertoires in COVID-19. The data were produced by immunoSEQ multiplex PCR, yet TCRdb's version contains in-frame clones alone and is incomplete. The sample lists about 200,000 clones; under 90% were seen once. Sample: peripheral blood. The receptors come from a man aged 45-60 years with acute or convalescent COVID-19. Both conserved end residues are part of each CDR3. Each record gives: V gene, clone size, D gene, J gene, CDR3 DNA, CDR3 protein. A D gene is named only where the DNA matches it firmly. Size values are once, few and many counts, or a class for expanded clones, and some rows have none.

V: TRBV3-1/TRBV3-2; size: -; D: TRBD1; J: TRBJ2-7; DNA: TGTGCCAGCAGCACGCCGGGACAGTCCTACGAGCAGTACTTC; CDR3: CASSTPGQSYEQYF
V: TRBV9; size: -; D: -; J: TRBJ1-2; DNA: TGTGCCAGCAGCGTAGCGGCTAACTATGGCTACACCTTC; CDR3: CASSVAANYGYTF
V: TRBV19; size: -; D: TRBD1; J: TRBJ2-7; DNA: TGTGCCAGTAGTATGCAAAACAGGGGTTACTCCTACGAGCAGTACTTC; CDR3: CASSMQNRGYSYEQYF
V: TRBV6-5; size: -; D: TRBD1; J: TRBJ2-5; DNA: TGTGCCAGCCGCCGGACAGGGGGCCTCGAGACCCAGTACTTC; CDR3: CASRRTGGLETQYF
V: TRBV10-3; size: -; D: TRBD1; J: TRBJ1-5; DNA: TGTGCCATCACGGGACAGGAAAATCAGCCCCAGCATTTT; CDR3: CAITGQENQPQHF
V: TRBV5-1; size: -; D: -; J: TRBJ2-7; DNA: TGCGCCAGCAGCCTCACCTTCTCAGGGGACGAGCAGTACTTC; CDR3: CASSLTFSGDEQYF
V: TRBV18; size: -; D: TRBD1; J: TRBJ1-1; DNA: TGTGCCACCCTTCCGGACAGGGAGAACACTGAAGCTTTCTTT; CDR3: CATLPDRENTEAFF
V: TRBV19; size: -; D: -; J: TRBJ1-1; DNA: TGTGCCAGTAGTATTGCGATGGAGGACACTGAAGCTTTCTTT; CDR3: CASSIAMEDTEAFF
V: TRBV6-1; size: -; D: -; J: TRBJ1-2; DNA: TGTGCCAGCAGTGAAGTTTCCGGGGGGCTTCATCGGGGCTACACCTTC; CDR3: CASSEVSGGLHRGYTF
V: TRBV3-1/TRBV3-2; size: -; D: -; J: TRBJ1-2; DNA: TGTGCCAGCAGCCAAGGACTGGACAGCTATGGCTACACCTTC; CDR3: CASSQGLDSYGYTF
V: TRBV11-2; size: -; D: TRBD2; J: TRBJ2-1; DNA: TGTGCCAGCAGCGGACGGGGAGCGGGGCCTGGCTACAATGAGCAGTTCTTC; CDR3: CASSGRGAGPGYNEQFF
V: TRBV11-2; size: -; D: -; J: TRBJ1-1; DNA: TGTGCCAGCAGCTTCAGACAGGTACTGAACACTGAAGCTTTCTTT; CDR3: CASSFRQVLNTEAFF
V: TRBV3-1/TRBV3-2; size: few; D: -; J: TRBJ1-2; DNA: TGTGCCAGCAGCAACCGATCCCAAAGAACGGGAACTGGCTACACCTTC; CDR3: CASSNRSQRTGTGYTF
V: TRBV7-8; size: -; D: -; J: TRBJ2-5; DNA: TGTGCCAGCAGCTTAGCGGGGAGCAGGGGTCGGAAGACCCAGTACTTC; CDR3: CASSLAGSRGRKTQYF
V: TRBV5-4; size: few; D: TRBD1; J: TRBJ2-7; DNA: TGTGCCAGCAGCAGACAGGGACCCTACGAGCAGTACTTC; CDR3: CASSRQGPYEQYF
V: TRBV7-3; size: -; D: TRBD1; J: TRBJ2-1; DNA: TGTGCCAGCAGGGCAATACTGGGACAGGGGTTAAGGTCTGGAGGGGACAATGAGCAGTTCTTC; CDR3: CASRAILGQGLRSGGDNEQFF
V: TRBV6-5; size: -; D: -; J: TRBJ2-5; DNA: TGTGCCAGCAGTTACCTCGGTTCCGAGACCCAGTACTTC; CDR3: CASSYLGSETQYF
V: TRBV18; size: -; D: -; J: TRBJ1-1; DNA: TGTGCCAGCTCACCCCAGAACACTGAAGCTTTCTTT; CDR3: CASSPQNTEAFF
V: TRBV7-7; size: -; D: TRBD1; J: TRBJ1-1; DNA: TGTGCCAGCAGCTTATCGACAGGGGGTGAAGCTTTCTTT; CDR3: CASSLSTGGEAFF
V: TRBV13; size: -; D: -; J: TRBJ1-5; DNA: TGTGCCAGCAGCTTAGGGGCCCAGAAAGGGGGGCCCCAGCATTTT; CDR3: CASSLGAQKGGPQHF
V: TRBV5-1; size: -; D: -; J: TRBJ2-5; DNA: TGCGCCAGCAGCTTGTCCCTCGCTAGAGGCGGAGAGACCCAGTACTTC; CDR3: CASSLSLARGGETQYF
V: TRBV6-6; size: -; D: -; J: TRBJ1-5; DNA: TGTGCCAGCAGGGACCCGGGGAACAATCAGCCCCAGCATTTT; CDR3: CASRDPGNNQPQHF
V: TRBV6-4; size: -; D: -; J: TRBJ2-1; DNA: TGTGCCAGCAGTGTGGCAAGGGGCCATGAGCAGTTCTTC; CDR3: CASSVARGHEQFF
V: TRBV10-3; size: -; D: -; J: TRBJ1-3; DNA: TGTGCCATCGCCCAGGAATCTGGAAACACCATATATTTT; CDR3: CAIAQESGNTIYF
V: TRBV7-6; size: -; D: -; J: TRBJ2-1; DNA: TGTGCCAGCAGCTTAATCGGACAGTATTACAATGAGCAGTTCTTC; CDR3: CASSLIGQYYNEQFF
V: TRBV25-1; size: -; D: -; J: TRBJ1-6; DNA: TGTGCCAGCAGTGCAGGGTCTAGCTCCTATAATTCACCCCTCCACTTT; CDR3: CASSAGSSSYNSPLHF
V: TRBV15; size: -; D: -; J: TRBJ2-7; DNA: TGTGCCACCAGCAGAGATTCGGTCGAGCAGTACTTC; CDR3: CATSRDSVEQYF
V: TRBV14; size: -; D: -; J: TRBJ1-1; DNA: TGTGCCAGCAGCCGAGGCGGGGCTGAAGCTTTCTTT; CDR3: CASSRGGAEAFF
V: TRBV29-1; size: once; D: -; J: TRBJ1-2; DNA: TGCAGCGCCCGGGGTAACCAGCGCTACACCTTC; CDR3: CSARGNQRYTF
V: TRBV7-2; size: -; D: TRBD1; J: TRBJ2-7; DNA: TGTGCCAGCAGCTCTCCGGGACAGGGAATCTACGAGCAGTACTTC; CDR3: CASSSPGQGIYEQYF
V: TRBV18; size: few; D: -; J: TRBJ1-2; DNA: TGTGCCAGCTCACCCGTTTCCGAATCGGATGGCTACACCTTC; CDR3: CASSPVSESDGYTF
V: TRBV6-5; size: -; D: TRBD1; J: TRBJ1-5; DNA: TGTGCCAGCAGGGCCGGACAGGTCGGGAGTCAGCCCCAGCATTTT; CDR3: CASRAGQVGSQPQHF
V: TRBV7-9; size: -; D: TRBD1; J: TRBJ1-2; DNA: TGTGCCAGCAGCTTAGGGGACAGGGGATCATATGGCTACACCTTC; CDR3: CASSLGDRGSYGYTF
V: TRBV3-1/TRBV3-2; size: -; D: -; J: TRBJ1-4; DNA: TGTGCCAGCAGCCAAGAGACAGGACACCGTAATGAAAAACTGTTTTTT; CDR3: CASSQETGHRNEKLFF
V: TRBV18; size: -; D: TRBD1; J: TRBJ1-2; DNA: TGTGCCAGCTCACAGGGGACAGGAGGGTCTAACTATGGCTACACCTTC; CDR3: CASSQGTGGSNYGYTF
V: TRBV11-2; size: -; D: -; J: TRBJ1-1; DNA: TGTGCCAGCAGCTGGGGGGGCGCAAAAGAAGCTTTCTTT; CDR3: CASSWGGAKEAFF
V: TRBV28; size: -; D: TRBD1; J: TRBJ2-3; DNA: TGTGCCAGCAGCGGCGGGGGGACAGGGGCAGATACGCAGTATTTT; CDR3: CASSGGGTGADTQYF
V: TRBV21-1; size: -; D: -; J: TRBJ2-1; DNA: TGTGCCAGCAGCACCCCCGGGGAGGTCGGTGAGCAGTTCTTC; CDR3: CASSTPGEVGEQFF
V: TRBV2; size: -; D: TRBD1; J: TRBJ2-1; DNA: TGTGCCAGCAGCCTCGGACAGGGATCGTACAATGAGCAGTTCTTC; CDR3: CASSLGQGSYNEQFF
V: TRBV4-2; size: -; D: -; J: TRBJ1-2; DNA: TGTGCCAGCAGCCAAGTTTCCCCCGCAGGGCAGGGGACCCTAGGGAACTATGGCTACACCTTC; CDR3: CASSQVSPAGQGTLGNYGYTF
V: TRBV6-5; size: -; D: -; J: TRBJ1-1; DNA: TGTGCCAGCAGACTGCCTTGGAACACTGAAGCTTTCTTT; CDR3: CASRLPWNTEAFF